Below are 23 T cell receptor beta chains sequenced from a single sample in a study of shared clonotypes between healthy human individuals (TCRdb year 2020). The library was prepared using the immunoSEQ multiplex PCR assay. Held by TCRdb, this immuneACCESS table contains in-frame sequences only and omits some clones. Under half of the omission traces to an unresolved V gene where checked; the cause of the rest is unknown. The sample yields more than 500,000 clones; roughly 95% were counted once. The top ten clones comprise over 0.095% of the sample. CD8 naive samples were obtained by positive selection for CCR7 among CD45RO-negative cells, yielding a CD45RA+CCR7+ population from which TemRA cells were excluded. Sample: naive CD8+ T cells sorted from blood. Per the publication, the cell subset or site label means: CD45RA+CCR7+. The source of these receptors is a woman aged 25 to 39 in good health.

The chain joins TRBV9 to TRBJ2-1; the D is unclear. Trimming stripped 0 bases from V and 0 bases from J, with 10 bases between. Germline lookup yields CDR1 SGDLS and CDR2 YYNGEE. The CDR3 spans 16 residues. CDR3 sequence (DNA): TGTGCCAGCAGCGTAGCAGCTGCTAGCTCCTACAATGAGCAGTTCTTC. This translates into CASSVAAASSYNEQFF.

In its sample, this clone was seen once. The J gene is TRBJ1-5, the V gene TRBV19; D is uncertain. This CDR3 contains 14 residues. The ends were cut back, 4 bases at V and 0 bases at J, with 7 bases in the middle. Germline CDR1 is LNHDA and CDR2 is SQIVND (reference sequence). CDR3 bases: TGTGCCAGTAGTAAGGACTATAGCAATCAGCCCCAGCATTTT. Translation: CASSKDYSNQPQHF.

The J gene is TRBJ2-3, the V gene TRBV10-1; TRBD2 agrees at 11 bases. The CDR3 sequence is 17 residues long. Trimming removed 3 bases from V and 2 bases from J; junction bases left unmatched: 7. Germline lookup yields CDR1 WNHNN and CDR2 SYGVQD (reference sequence). The CDR3 spells CASSDPLAGGSTDTQYF. The CDR3 bases are TGCGCCAGCAGTGACCCCCTAGCGGGGGGATCCACAGATACGCAGTATTTT.

This chain joins TRBV4-1 and TRBJ2-2, with 7 bases that match TRBD1. CDR3 length: 17 amino acids. The junction had 14 bases not matched to a gene; V was cut back by 6 bases and J by 4 bases. Germline CDR1 MGHRA, CDR2 YSYEKL. CDR3 nucleotides: TGCGCCAGCAGACAGATTCCGGGACAGACCATCACCGGGGAGCTGTTTTTT. Amino acid sequence: CASRQIPGQTITGELFF.

The chain has TRBV27 and TRBJ2-6; TRBD1 or TRBD2 may be the D gene (5 bases each). The germline gives CDR1 MNHEY, CDR2 SMNVEV (reference sequence). CDR3 length: 18 residues. Trimming pared 5 bases from V and 0 bases from J, leaving 17 bases between. In nucleotides, the CDR3 is TGTGCCAGCAGTGCCTACGGGGCCCCTAGCTCTGGGGCCAACGTCCTGACTTTC. Protein sequence: CASSAYGAPSSGANVLTF.

This sequence joins TRBV16 and TRBJ2-7; D might be TRBD2 (6 bases). The CDR3 is 15 residues long. Trimming took off 0 bases at V and 4 bases at J, with 13 bases between the two ends. CDR1 is KGHSY and CDR2 is FQNENV in the germline V gene. The CDR3 region has the DNA TGTGCCAGCAGCCAATCAGGAGGGTACGTTTACGAGCAGTACTTC. Residues: CASSQSGGYVYEQYF.

The gene calls are TRBV27 and TRBJ2-7; 7 positions agree with TRBD2. V lost 6 bases and J lost 0; bases outside the gene matches: 2. Germline CDR1 MNHEY, CDR2 SMNVEV (reference sequence). The CDR3 contains 13 residues. The CDR3 DNA reads TGTGCCAGCAGCGGACTAGACTCCTACGAGCAGTACTTC. It translates to CASSGLDSYEQYF.

J is TRBJ2-3 and V is TRBV11-1; D remains ambiguous. The CDR3 consists of 14 residues. Germline values: CDR1 SGHAT, CDR2 FQDESV (reference sequence). Deletions cut 2 bases from V and 2 bases from J, with 8 bases between. CDR3: CASSLLGDTDTQYF. The CDR3 DNA follows: TGTGCCAGCAGCTTATTGGGTGACACAGATACGCAGTATTTT.

This chain connects TRBV7-9 to TRBJ1-1; 9 nucleotides align to TRBD1. Germline CDR1 is SEHNR and CDR2 is FQNEAQ (reference sequence). The CDR3 contains 15 residues. Losses at the gene ends were 5 bases for V and 5 bases for J; bases not matched to a gene: 9. CDR3 sequence reads: CASSTIQGARTEAFF. DNA for the CDR3: TGTGCCAGCAGCACGATACAGGGGGCGAGGACTGAAGCTTTCTTT.

V usage is TRBV6-1 and J usage is TRBJ1-4; 9 positions match TRBD1. Trimming removed 4 bases from V and 5 bases from J; junction bases left unmatched: 5. This CDR3 spans 15 amino acids. Germline V gene sequence: CDR1 MNHNS, CDR2 SASEGT. CDR3 coding DNA: TGTGCCAGCAGTGTACACGGGACAGGGAATGAAAAACTGTTTTTT. Translated: CASSVHGTGNEKLFF.

The V and J genes are TRBV28 and TRBJ2-2; possibly TRBD1 for D (5 bases). The V end lost 5 bases, the J end lost 5 bases, and 15 bases lay between the germline ends. CDR1 and CDR2 (germline): MDHEN, SYDVKM. There are 15 residues in the CDR3. Written as DNA, the CDR3 is TGTGCCAGCAGTCCAAGACAGCCCTATACCGGGGAGCTGTTTTTT. This sequence encodes CASSPRQPYTGELFF.

This chain joins TRBV27 and TRBJ2-7, with D possibly TRBD1 on 5 matching bases. Germline assignment: CDR1 MNHEY and CDR2 SMNVEV (reference sequence). The CDR3 sequence is 15 residues long. Trimming removed 2 bases from V and 3 bases from J, with 14 bases in between. The CDR3 spells CASSLGAGRYYEQYF. The CDR3 DNA reads as TGTGCCAGCAGTTTAGGGGCAGGCCGTTACTACGAGCAGTACTTC.

On this clone: Other DNA variants within this sample encode the same CDR3. The CDR3 DNA follows: TGTGCCAGCAGCTTAGGGACGACAAGCACAGATACGCAGTATTTT. It is translated as CASSLGTTSTDTQYF. The chain couples TRBV7-2 to TRBJ2-3; the D is unclear. Per germline, CDR1 SGHTA and CDR2 FQGNSA. The CDR3 runs to 15 residues. The ends were cut back, 1 base at V and 0 bases at J, with 8 bases in the middle.

This chain links TRBV14 with TRBJ1-1; 9 positions match TRBD1. V lost 5 bases to trimming and J lost 6 bases; unmatched junction nucleotides: 10. CDR1 is SGHDN, CDR2 FVKESK, per germline. This CDR3 comprises 15 residues. The CDR3 bases are TGTGCCAGCAGCACCTGGACAGGGGTTTTTGCTGAAGCTTTCTTT. Translation gives CASSTWTGVFAEAFF.

CDR3 sequence (DNA): TGTGCCAGCAGCTTCGTCAATTACAGGGACTATGGCTACACCTTC. Translated: CASSFVNYRDYGYTF. This chain joins TRBV7-9 and TRBJ1-2; maybe TRBD1 (6 bases). V lost 3 bases and J lost 3, with 14 bases in between. Germline CDR1 is SEHNR and CDR2 is FQNEAQ (reference sequence). This CDR3 has 15 residues.

This sequence joins TRBV28 and TRBJ2-2; tentative D call: TRBD2 (6 bases). CDR3 length equals 19 residues. V dropped 4 bases and J dropped 2 bases, with 23 bases sitting between them. Germline CDR1 reads MDHEN; CDR2 reads SYDVKM. The DNA for the CDR3 is TGTGCCAGCAGTTCCCACCCCTATGGCAGCGGGCGAAACACCGGGGAGCTGTTTTTT. Translation gives CASSSHPYGSGRNTGELFF.

The V call is TRBV5-1, the J call TRBJ1-2; a possible D gene is TRBD1 (6 bases). CDR3 length: 15 amino acids. Trimming pared 4 bases from V and 3 bases from J, leaving 16 bases between. Germline V gene data show CDR1 as SGHRS and CDR2 as YFSETQ. Written as DNA, the CDR3 is TGCGCCAGCAGCCCTCGACATCCAGGGGACTATGGCTACACCTTC. This translates into CASSPRHPGDYGYTF.

V usage is TRBV25-1 and J usage is TRBJ2-5; 8 bases align to TRBD1. Unmatched junction bases numbered 11, after V lost 3 bases and J lost 2 bases. Germline CDR1 MGHDK, CDR2 SYGVNS. The CDR3 runs to 17 residues. The CDR3 nucleotides read TGTGCCAGCAGTGATGATGGGACAGGTGGATGGCAAGAGACCCAGTACTTC. Encoded protein: CASSDDGTGGWQETQYF. Full variable domain (rest looked up from reference TRBV25-1 and TRBJ2-5): EADIYQTPRYLVIGTGKKITLECSQTMGHDKMYWYQQDPGMELHLIHYSYGVNSTEKGDLSSESTVSRIRTEHFPLTLESARPSHTSQYLCASSDDGTGGWQETQYFGPGTRLLVL.

The chain recombines TRBV10-2 with TRBJ1-5, with TRBD1 matching over 7 bases. Trimming took 6 bases from V and 3 from J; bases not matched to a gene: 5. Per germline, CDR1 WSHSY and CDR2 SAAADI. The CDR3 is 14 residues long. The CDR3 nucleotides are TGCGCCAGCAGAGCGACAGGGCCCAATCAGCCCCAGCATTTT. It is translated as CASRATGPNQPQHF.

This clone was recorded only once. The rearrangement joins TRBV10-2 to TRBJ2-3; 8 bases align to TRBD2. CDR3 size: 14 residues. The germline V gene has CDR1 WSHSY and CDR2 SAAADI. J was trimmed by 3 bases and V by 6 bases; bases with no gene match: 5. As DNA, the CDR3 is TGCGCCAGCAGCCTAGCGGGTCGGACAGATACGCAGTATTTT. It yields the protein CASSLAGRTDTQYF.

This clone was seen just once. The J gene is TRBJ2-4, the V gene TRBV14; D is undetermined. This CDR3 is 12 amino acids long. Trimming shortened V by 4 bases and J by 3 bases, and 4 bases separated the two germline ends. CDR1 SGHDN and CDR2 FVKESK come from the germline V gene. Here the CDR3 DNA reads TGTGCCAGCAGCCTCGGCAAAAACATTCAGTACTTC. This translates into CASSLGKNIQYF.

The CDR3 sequence is CASSPYPHEQYF. The CDR3 DNA sequence: TGTGCCAGCAGTCCGTACCCCCACGAGCAGTACTTC. The rearrangement links TRBV27 to TRBJ2-7; no clear D gene. Germline lookup yields CDR1 MNHEY and CDR2 SMNVEV (reference sequence). Deletions cut 5 bases from V and 5 bases from J, with 10 bases between. This CDR3 is 12 amino acids long.

The chain links TRBV29-1 to TRBJ2-7; a weak D match, TRBD1 (6 bases). The V gene lost 3 bases and the J gene lost 6 bases, with 15 bases spanning the gap. The CDR3 totals 13 residues. Germline loops: CDR1 SQVTM, CDR2 ANQGSEA. The CDR3, as DNA: TGCAGCGTTGATAGAACAGGGTCGGGCGAGCAGTACTTC. Its protein product is CSVDRTGSGEQYF.